The sample holds a few counts of the clone carrying this T cell receptor (beta chain). The antigen is undetermined. Generated by immunoSEQ multiplex PCR, the TCRdb table keeps only in-frame clones and is missing some. The sample has about 34,000 clones, none seen only once. V was clipped by 2 bases and J by 5 bases; unmatched bases: 6. The CDR3 contains 15 residues. The data were obtained in a study of T cells after posttransplantation cyclophosphamide. Points from the study as a whole: TRB overlap between skin or GI tissue T cells and blood was limited. Donor-recipient repertoire similarity was low at 1-2 months, rising over year one.

This clonotype originated in a woman between 45 and 60 years old in good health and a related stem cell transplant donor. Sequencing input: PBMCs. The rearrangement uses TRBV12-3 or TRBV12-4 and TRBJ1-5; 7 bases map to TRBD1. The CDR3 nucleotides are TGTGCCAGCAGTTTATCGACAGGGCTTTATCAGCCCCAGCATTTT. Translating gives CASSLSTGLYQPQHF.